What follows are 30 T cell receptor beta chains derived from one specimen sequenced in a study of T cell repertoires in cytomegalovirus infection. MiXCR, run by TCRdb on the reads, gives a single entry per CDR3 protein. Of 200,000 to 300,000 distinct CDR3 sequences in the sample, roughly 13% were seen once. Sequences were obtained from PBMCs. The receptor set was obtained from a human donor in good health (CMV status not recorded). Some clones in this sample may be carry-over from other donors' samples.

The table lists this clonotype with many counts. The gene calls are TRBV7-2 and TRBJ1-5, with D possibly being TRBD1 (5 bases). This CDR3 has 13 amino acids. The ends were cut back, 5 bases at V and 8 bases at J, with 13 bases in the middle. Looked up from germline, CDR1 is SGHTA and CDR2 is FQGNSA. CDR3 nucleotide sequence: TGTGCCAGCAGCGGTTATAGGGGAGAGCCCCAGCATTTT. This gives the protein CASSGYRGEPQHF. Using reference TRBV7-2 and TRBJ1-5 for the parts outside the CDR3, the full variable domain is GAGVSQSPSNKVTEKGKDVELRCDPISGHTALYWYRQSLGQGLEFLIYFQGNSAPDKSGLPSDRFSAERTGGSVSTLTIQRTQQEDSAVYLCASSGYRGEPQHFGDGTRLSIL.

The V call is TRBV27, the J call TRBJ1-6; 9 positions match TRBD1. Germline assignment: CDR1 MNHEY and CDR2 SMNVEV (reference sequence). With 2 bases clipped from V and 5 bases from J, the junction kept 7 bases outside the gene matches. CDR3 size: 17 residues. CDR3 nucleotides: TGTGCCAGCAGTTTACCGAGGGACAGGGTCAATAATTCACCCCTCCACTTT. Its protein product is CASSLPRDRVNNSPLHF.

This clonotype was seen a few times. This rearrangement joins TRBV6-6 to TRBJ2-2; D tentatively fits TRBD1 or TRBD2 (5 bases each). Germline-derived CDR1 and CDR2 are MNHNY and SVGAGI (reference sequence). The ends were cut back, 7 bases at V and 1 base at J, with 10 bases in the middle. There are 14 residues in the CDR3. The CDR3 sequence is CASIGGENTGELFF. In nucleotides, the CDR3 is TGTGCCAGCATTGGGGGAGAGAACACCGGGGAGCTGTTTTTT.

This clonotype was recorded many times. The V call is TRBV27, the J call TRBJ1-6; D gene uncertain. This CDR3 is 12 amino acids long. Germline lookup yields CDR1 MNHEY and CDR2 SMNVEV (reference sequence). V was pared by 3 bases and J by 9 bases, with 6 bases between. CDR3 bases: TGTGCCAGCAGTTTTTTGGGTTCACCCCTCCACTTT. Amino acids: CASSFLGSPLHF.

The V call is TRBV7-9, the J call TRBJ1-1; D gene unclear. This CDR3 contains 13 residues. Germline V gene sequence: CDR1 SEHNR, CDR2 FQNEAQ (reference sequence). V shed 2 bases and J shed 4 bases, with 8 bases lying between them. The CDR3: CASSLIVVTEAFF. CDR3 nucleotide sequence: TGTGCCAGCAGCTTAATAGTTGTCACTGAAGCTTTCTTT.

The chain employs TRBV25-1 and TRBJ2-7, with D perhaps matching TRBD1 (6 bases). Germline CDR1 is MGHDK and CDR2 is SYGVNS. Trimming took off 4 bases at V and 3 bases at J, with 10 bases between the two ends. The CDR3 totals 13 residues. CDR3 amino acids: CASSAGQYYEQYF. The CDR3 nucleotides read TGTGCCAGCAGTGCCGGACAGTACTACGAGCAGTACTTC.

This clonotype was found many times. The chain joins TRBV11-2 to TRBJ2-7, with 7 bases that match TRBD2. Losses at the gene ends were 6 bases for V and 2 bases for J; bases not matched to a gene: 7. This CDR3 has 14 residues. CDR1 and CDR2 from the germline V gene are SGHAT and FQNNGV. CDR3 coding DNA: TGTGCCAGCAGGATGGGGGGGGGAACCTACGAGCAGTACTTC. Translating it yields CASRMGGGTYEQYF.

This clonotype was found many times. The genes are TRBV12-3 or TRBV12-4 and TRBJ2-2; the D call may be TRBD1 or TRBD2 (5 bases each). The CDR3 totals 15 residues. The V end was cut by 7 bases, the J end by 1 base, with 13 bases between. The CDR3: CASKLGPENTGELFF. Here the CDR3 DNA reads TGTGCCAGCAAACTGGGACCGGAGAACACCGGGGAGCTGTTTTTT.

The J gene is TRBJ2-2, the V gene TRBV19; D gene uncertain. V was cut by 3 bases and J by 6 bases, with 11 bases left in between. This CDR3 has 14 amino acids. The germline gives CDR1 LNHDA, CDR2 SQIVND (reference sequence). The DNA of the CDR3 is TGTGCCAGTAGTATTTCGACACTCGCCGGGGAGCTGTTTTTT. Its translation: CASSISTLAGELFF.

This clonotype was counted at least ten times. The rearrangement links TRBV7-9 to TRBJ2-1; 13 bases are shared with TRBD2. With V trimmed by 4 bases and J by 2 bases, 8 bases remained unmatched. The CDR3 contains 18 residues. Germline V gene lookup returns CDR1 SEHNR and CDR2 FQNEAQ (reference sequence). The CDR3 region is CASSSGLAGLPTYNEQFF. For the CDR3, the DNA is TGTGCCAGCAGCTCGGGACTAGCGGGACTGCCTACCTACAATGAGCAGTTCTTC.

The chain joins TRBV15 to TRBJ2-1, with D tentatively TRBD1 or TRBD2 (7 bases each). Germline lookup yields CDR1 LNHNV and CDR2 YYDKDF (reference sequence). The CDR3 consists of 14 residues. V was shortened by 5 bases and J by 15 bases, with 23 bases between the two germline ends. The CDR3 DNA sequence: TGTGCCACCAGCTCCCGGACAAGCGGGACAGCACTGTTCTTC. Translating it yields CATSSRTSGTALFF.

This clonotype was seen repeatedly, ten times or more. This chain links TRBV7-8 with TRBJ1-2, with unresolved D. V shed 1 base and J shed 6 bases, with 15 bases lying between them. From germline, CDR1 is SGHVS and CDR2 FQNEAQ. The CDR3 covers 15 residues. The CDR3 spells CASSLVANPSNGYTF. The CDR3 nucleotides are TGTGCCAGCAGCTTAGTAGCGAACCCGAGTAATGGCTACACCTTC. The complete variable domain, with remaining parts taken from reference TRBV7-8 and TRBJ1-2, reads GAGVSQSPRYKVAKRGQDVALRCDPISGHVSLFWYQQALGQGPEFLTYFQNEAQLDKSGLPSDRFFAERPEGSVSTLKIQRTQQEDSAVYLCASSLVANPSNGYTFGSGTRLTVV.

This clonotype was seen many times. V is TRBV2 and J is TRBJ1-5; D is unresolved. Germline CDR1 and CDR2: SNHLY and FYNNEI. The V end was cut by 4 bases, the J end by 1 base, with 5 bases between. The CDR3 is 13 residues long. This CDR3 is CASSGQSNQPQHF. CDR3 nucleotide sequence: TGTGCCAGCAGTGGGCAGAGCAATCAGCCCCAGCATTTT.

This clonotype has at least ten counts. V is TRBV7-2 and J is TRBJ2-1; 10 bases map to TRBD2. Trimming took 4 bases from V and 0 from J; bases not matched to a gene: 15. The CDR3 contains 20 residues. Germline CDR1 is SGHTA and CDR2 is FQGNSA. The CDR3 protein is CASSSRGPRTSGSSYNEQFF. The CDR3, as DNA: TGTGCCAGCAGCTCCCGGGGGCCCCGGACTAGCGGCAGCTCCTACAATGAGCAGTTCTTC.

There are many counts of this clonotype. V gene TRBV19 combines with J gene TRBJ2-7; TRBD1 matches 7 bases. Germline assignment: CDR1 LNHDA and CDR2 SQIVND (reference sequence). This CDR3 is built from 14 residues. V lost 6 bases to trimming and J lost 0 bases; unmatched junction nucleotides: 5. CDR3 coding DNA: TGTGCCAGTAGAAGACAGGGCCCCTCCTACGAGCAGTACTTC. Translation: CASRRQGPSYEQYF.

This rearrangement joins TRBV5-4 to TRBJ2-1; maybe TRBD2 (6 bases). CDR3 size: 16 residues. Germline CDR1 and CDR2: SGHNT and YYREEE (reference sequence). V lost 4 bases and J 8 bases, leaving 22 bases between the germline ends. CDR3 sequence: CASSTATSRSVDEQFF. The CDR3, as DNA: TGTGCCAGCAGCACCGCGACTAGTCGGAGCGTCGATGAGCAGTTCTTC.

The CDR3 loop is CASSRTGPSSKGGYTF. The CDR3 coding sequence is TGTGCCAGCAGTCGGACAGGGCCCTCATCCAAGGGAGGCTACACCTTC. The J gene is TRBJ1-2, the V gene TRBV12-3 or TRBV12-4, with TRBD1 identical over 8 bases. This CDR3 comprises 16 residues. J lost 8 bases, V lost 5 bases, and 16 bases had no gene match.

This clonotype was counted ten times or more. The chain carries TRBV7-8 and TRBJ2-3, with unresolved D. CDR1 is SGHVS, CDR2 FQNEAQ, per germline. CDR3 length: 12 residues. V was pared by 4 bases and J by 11 bases, with 13 bases between. CDR3 in amino acids: CASSSAPLEQYF. The CDR3 DNA sequence: TGTGCCAGCAGCTCCGCGCCGTTGGAGCAGTATTTT.

This clonotype has ten or more counts. This chain joins TRBV4-1 and TRBJ1-2; maybe TRBD1 (6 bases). The CDR3 runs 16 residues. V lost 3 bases to trimming and J lost 4 bases, with 18 bases between them. Germline loops: CDR1 MGHRA, CDR2 YSYEKL. CDR3 residues: CASSQAPGQSGYGYTF. The CDR3 DNA is TGCGCCAGCAGCCAGGCACCGGGACAATCGGGCTATGGCTACACCTTC.

The rearrangement uses TRBV7-9 and TRBJ2-7; D is perhaps TRBD1 (6 bases). The germline V gene encodes CDR1 SEHNR and CDR2 FQNEAQ (reference sequence). The CDR3 is made up of 16 amino acids. V was cut by 4 bases and J by 0 bases, with 16 bases left in between. The CDR3 is CASSSPPGHLSYEQYF. CDR3 sequence (DNA): TGTGCCAGCAGCTCCCCCCCGGGACACCTCTCCTACGAGCAGTACTTC.

This clonotype has more than one count but fewer than ten. The chain has TRBV4-1 and TRBJ2-1; no clear D. The germline CDR1 and CDR2 sequences are MGHRA and YSYEKL. The CDR3 covers 14 residues. V shed 3 bases and J shed 8 bases, with 14 bases lying between them. The CDR3: CASSHGPDGHEQFF. CDR3 nucleotide sequence: TGCGCCAGCAGCCACGGGCCAGATGGACATGAGCAGTTCTTC.

This clonotype has only a few counts. This rearrangement joins TRBV4-1 to TRBJ2-5, with 11 positions matching TRBD2. CDR3 length: 17 amino acids. The germline V gene encodes CDR1 MGHRA and CDR2 YSYEKL. V trimming: 3 bases; J trimming: 0 bases; junction bases outside the gene matches: 6. DNA for the CDR3: TGCGCCAGCAGCCACCCGGGACTAGCGGCCAACCAAGAGACCCAGTACTTC. Translation: CASSHPGLAANQETQYF.

This clonotype came up many times. CDR3 bases: TGTGCCAGCAGCTTAGGGACAGCCACCGGGGAGCTGTTTTTT. Translation gives CASSLGTATGELFF. This chain links TRBV7-2 with TRBJ2-2; D might be TRBD1 (6 bases). Trimming removed 1 base at V and 4 bases at J, with 7 bases between. Germline loops: CDR1 SGHTA, CDR2 FQGNSA. This CDR3 has 14 amino acids.

The chain has TRBV18 and TRBJ1-5; D is possibly TRBD1 (5 bases). CDR3 length equals 17 residues. Germline V gene data show CDR1 as KGHSH and CDR2 as LQKENI. With 2 bases removed from V and 3 bases from J, the gap between germline ends came to 17 bases. CDR3 loop: CASSPNKETGDNQPQHF. DNA for the CDR3: TGTGCCAGCTCACCAAACAAAGAAACAGGCGACAATCAGCCCCAGCATTTT. The variable domain in full, with the rest retrieved from reference TRBV18 and TRBJ1-5, is NAGVMQNPRHLVRRRGQEARLRCSPMKGHSHVYWYRQLPEEGLKFMVYLQKENIIDESGMPKERFSAEFPKEGPSILRIQQVVRGDSAAYFCASSPNKETGDNQPQHFGDGTRLSIL.

This clonotype was counted ten times or more. This rearrangement joins TRBV7-2 to TRBJ1-3, with D unresolved. The CDR3 covers 14 residues. In germline, CDR1 is SGHTA, CDR2 FQGNSA. Trimming left V 11 bases short and J 0 bases short, with 14 bases between. The CDR3 nucleotides are TGTGCCTTTTCCCGCAGCGCCTCTGGAAACACCATATATTTT. Its translation: CAFSRSASGNTIYF.

The V gene is TRBV29-1, the J gene TRBJ1-2, with D unclear. The CDR3 runs 13 residues. Trimming stripped 6 bases from V and 2 bases from J, with 13 bases between. Germline V gene sequence: CDR1 SQVTM, CDR2 ANQGSEA. In DNA form, the CDR3 reads TGCAGCGTCGGCCTAAGGGTAAACTATGGCTACACCTTC. It yields the protein CSVGLRVNYGYTF.

This clonotype appeared a few times. The chain uses TRBV12-3 or TRBV12-4 and TRBJ2-5; D gene unclear. The CDR3 runs 16 residues. V dropped 3 bases and J dropped 1 base, with 15 bases sitting between them. In DNA form, the CDR3 reads TGTGCCAGCAGTTTTCTTCCGGATGTACTCCAAGAGACCCAGTACTTC. It yields the protein CASSFLPDVLQETQYF.

This clonotype has ten or more counts. This chain joins TRBV27 and TRBJ2-3, with 7 bases lining up with TRBD2. This CDR3 spans 15 amino acids. The junction had 1 base not matched to a gene; V was cut back by 1 base and J by 0 bases. Germline V gene sequence: CDR1 MNHEY, CDR2 SMNVEV (reference sequence). DNA of the CDR3: TGTGCCAGCAGTTTATTGCGGGGGAGCACAGATACGCAGTATTTT. As protein: CASSLLRGSTDTQYF.

There are many counts of this clonotype. This rearrangement joins TRBV12-3 or TRBV12-4 to TRBJ2-2; the D gene is possibly TRBD2 (6 bases). V was trimmed by 7 bases and J by 5 bases, leaving 20 bases between them. The CDR3 extends over 16 amino acids. The CDR3 DNA sequence: TGTGCCAGCACTAATGGGTTAGCTAGCGCAACCGGGGAGCTGTTTTTT. Translation gives CASTNGLASATGELFF.

Ten or more counts support this clonotype. V and J are TRBV7-9 and TRBJ2-7; 9 bases align to TRBD2. Germline loops: CDR1 SEHNR, CDR2 FQNEAQ (reference sequence). The CDR3 extends over 16 amino acids. With 6 bases clipped from V and 4 bases from J, the junction kept 13 bases outside the gene matches. The CDR3 loop is CASRQGLAGDSYEQYF. CDR3 sequence (DNA): TGTGCCAGCAGGCAGGGATTAGCGGGAGATTCTTACGAGCAGTACTTC.